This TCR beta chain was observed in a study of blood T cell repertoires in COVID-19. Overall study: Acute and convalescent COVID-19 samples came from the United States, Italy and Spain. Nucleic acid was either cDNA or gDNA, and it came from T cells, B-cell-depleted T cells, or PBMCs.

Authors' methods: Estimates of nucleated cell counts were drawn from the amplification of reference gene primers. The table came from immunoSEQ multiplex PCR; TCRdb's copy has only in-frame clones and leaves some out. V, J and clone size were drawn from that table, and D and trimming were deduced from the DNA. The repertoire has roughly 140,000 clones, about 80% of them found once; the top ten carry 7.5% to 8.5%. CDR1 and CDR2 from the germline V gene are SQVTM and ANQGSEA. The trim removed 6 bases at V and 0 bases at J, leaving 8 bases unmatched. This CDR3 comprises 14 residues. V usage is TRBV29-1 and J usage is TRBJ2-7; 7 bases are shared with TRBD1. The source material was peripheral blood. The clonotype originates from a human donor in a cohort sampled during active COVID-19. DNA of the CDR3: TGCAGCGTGAAGGGGACAGCCAGCTCCTACGAGCAGTACTTC. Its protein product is CSVKGTASSYEQYF.